The 3 T cell receptor beta chains presented below share a single source sample, sequenced in a study of blood T cell repertoires in COVID-19. Sequenced by immunoSEQ multiplex PCR; TCRdb stores in-frame clones only, minus some. The data show about 240,000 clones, approximately 80% seen once. The sequenced material came from peripheral blood. The receptors derive from an elderly woman with COVID-19, enrolled during active disease.

Note on this clone: Relative to the germline gene, one junction end is altered; a read error may explain this. The chain links TRBV19 to TRBJ2-2; unclear D gene. The CDR3 contains 12 residues. Germline loops: CDR1 LNHDA, CDR2 SQIVND (reference sequence). The CDR3 bases are TGTGCCAGTAGAATAGCTACCGGGGAGCTGTTTTTT. Residues: CASRIATGELFF.

V and J are TRBV5-1 and TRBJ2-7; 11 nucleotides agree with TRBD2. The CDR3 sequence is 14 residues long. V shed 4 bases and J 5 bases; nucleotides not matched to a gene: 5. CDR1 is SGHRS, CDR2 YFSETQ, per germline. The CDR3 region has the DNA TGCGCCAGCAGCCCGACTAGCGGGAACAACGAGCAGTACTTC. Protein: CASSPTSGNNEQYF.

The chain recombines TRBV28 with TRBJ1-2; a possible D gene is TRBD1 (5 bases). The CDR3 totals 14 residues. V was shortened by 2 bases and J by 6 bases, with 13 bases between the two germline ends. Per germline, CDR1 MDHEN and CDR2 SYDVKM. The CDR3 loop is CASSLVQVSDGYTF. The CDR3 DNA reads TGTGCCAGCAGTTTAGTACAGGTCTCCGATGGCTACACCTTC.